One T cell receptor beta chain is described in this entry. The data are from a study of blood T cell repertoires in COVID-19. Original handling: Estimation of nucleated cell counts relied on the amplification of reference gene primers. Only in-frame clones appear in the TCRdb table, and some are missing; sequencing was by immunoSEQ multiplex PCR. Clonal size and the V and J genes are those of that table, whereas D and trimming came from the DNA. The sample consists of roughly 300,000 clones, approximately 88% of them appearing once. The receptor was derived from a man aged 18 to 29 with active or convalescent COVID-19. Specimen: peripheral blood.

The CDR3 sequence: CAISPTTGDYGYTF. The CDR3 region has the DNA TGTGCCATCAGTCCTACGACGGGAGACTATGGCTACACCTTC. V usage is TRBV10-3 and J usage is TRBJ1-2, with D unclear. This CDR3 comprises 14 residues. V lost 5 bases and J 3 bases, leaving 13 bases between the germline ends. Germline V gene data show CDR1 as ENHRY and CDR2 as SYGVKD.